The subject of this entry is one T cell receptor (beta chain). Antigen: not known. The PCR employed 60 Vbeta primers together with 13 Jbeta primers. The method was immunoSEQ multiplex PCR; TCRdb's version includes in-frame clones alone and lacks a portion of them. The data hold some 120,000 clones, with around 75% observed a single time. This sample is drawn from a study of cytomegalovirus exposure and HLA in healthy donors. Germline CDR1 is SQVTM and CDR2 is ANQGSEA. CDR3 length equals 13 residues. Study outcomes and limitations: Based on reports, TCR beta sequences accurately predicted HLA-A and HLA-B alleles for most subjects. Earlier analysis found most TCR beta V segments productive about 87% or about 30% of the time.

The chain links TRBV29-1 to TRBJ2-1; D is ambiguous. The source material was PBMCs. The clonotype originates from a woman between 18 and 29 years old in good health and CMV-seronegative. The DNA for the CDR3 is TGCAGTATTTATTGGAGCTCCTACAATGAGCAGTTCTTC. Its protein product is CSIYWSSYNEQFF.